Given below is one T cell receptor beta chain in context. Its target is not known. The germline CDR1 and CDR2 sequences are MDHEN and SYDVKM. There are 15 residues in the CDR3. Germline trimming cut 5 bases from V and 6 bases from J; bases unmatched to any gene: 6. The data derive from a study of OX40 agonist ivuxolimab in advanced cancers. Study-level background: An agonistic human IgG2 monoclonal antibody against OX40 (CD134) was given.

Measured with immunoSEQ multiplex PCR; TCRdb has only the in-frame clones, and not every one. This table holds about 79,000 clones, 75% to 95% found once. General study results and limits: On average, CD8+ T cells showed a greater number of expanded clones than CD4+.

Sequenced material: CD4+ or CD8+ T cells sorted from blood, taken in a trial of the OX40 agonist ivuxolimab. This receptor was taken from an adult with an advanced solid tumor such as melanoma, head and neck, liver or kidney cancer. V is TRBV28 and J is TRBJ2-1; 11 nucleotides align to TRBD1. The DNA of the CDR3 is TGTGCCAGCAGTCCAGAGGGACAGGGGGGCAATGAGCAGTTCTTC. It is translated as CASSPEGQGGNEQFF.